This TCR beta chain is drawn from a study of T cells in Graves' hyperthyroidism and ophthalmopathy. Study as a whole: Peripheral blood was obtained at initial diagnosis, preceding any treatment.

Per the germline V gene, CDR1 is MDHEN and CDR2 is SYDVKM. Trimming took 7 bases from V and 2 from J, leaving 5 bases between them. CDR3 length equals 11 residues. General study points: Within blood appeared most thyroid clonotypes that had expanded above 0.001. Ophthalmopathy was model-predicted a median roughly six months pre-onset.

In this sample, this clonotype turned up many times. The antigen is undetermined. TCR beta CDR3 sequences were amplified from RNA transcripts. TCR CDR3 regions were first amplified by RT-PCR with HTBI primers. TCRdb re-called the multiplex PCR reads with MiXCR, one entry per CDR3 protein. Of some 300,000 distinct CDR3 sequences listed, about 15% are singletons. The clonotype originates from a man between 25 and 39 years old with Graves' hyperthyroidism. The chain uses TRBV28 and TRBJ1-1; D gene uncertain. The specimen sequenced was blood. CDR3 region: CASTRNTEAFF. The CDR3, as DNA: TGTGCCAGCACTAGAAACACTGAAGCTTTCTTT.